Sequencing of this T cell receptor beta chain was carried out in a study of blood T cell repertoires in COVID-19. Study-wide background: The analysed material was cDNA or gDNA that came from T cells, B-cell-depleted T cells, or PBMCs.

Authors' processing steps: Cell counts per sample came from amplifying reference gene primers. TCRdb's copy holds only in-frame clones and misses some; the assay was immunoSEQ multiplex PCR. V, J and clone size are those of that table, while D and trimming were read from the DNA. Of over 85,000 clones listed, 80% to 90% are singletons. Seattle participants joined during active infection and were tracked over time. Germline trimming cut 5 bases from V and 5 bases from J; bases unmatched to any gene: 10. The CDR3 consists of 15 residues. Germline values: CDR1 SGHTA, CDR2 FQGNSA. Input material: peripheral blood. This rearrangement joins TRBV7-2 to TRBJ1-2; 8 nucleotides match TRBD1. This sequence originates from a human donor with COVID-19, enrolled during active disease. The donor label of this sample is uncertain. The CDR3 sequence: CASSPTPGQAYGYTF. Written as DNA, the CDR3 is TGTGCCAGCAGCCCGACACCGGGACAGGCATATGGCTACACCTTC.